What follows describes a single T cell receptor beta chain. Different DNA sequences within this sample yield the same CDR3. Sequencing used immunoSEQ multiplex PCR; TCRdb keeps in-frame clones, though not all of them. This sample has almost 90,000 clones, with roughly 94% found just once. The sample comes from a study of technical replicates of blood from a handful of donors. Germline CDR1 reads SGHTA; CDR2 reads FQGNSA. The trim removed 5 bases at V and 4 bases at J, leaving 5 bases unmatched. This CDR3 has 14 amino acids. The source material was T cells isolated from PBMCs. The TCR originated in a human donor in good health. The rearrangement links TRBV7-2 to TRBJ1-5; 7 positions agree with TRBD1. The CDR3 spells CASSPRTGNQPQHF. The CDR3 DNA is TGTGCCAGCAGCCCTAGGACAGGTAATCAGCCCCAGCATTTT.